This T cell receptor (beta chain) is from a study of blood T cell repertoires in COVID-19. On the study more broadly: The cDNA or gDNA used as material had been derived from T cells, B-cell-depleted T cells, or PBMCs.

Authors' analysis steps: Amplified reference gene primers provided the basis for estimating nucleated cell counts. Profiled with immunoSEQ multiplex PCR; TCRdb holds only in-frame clones, not every one. The V and J calls and the clone size are those of that table, but D and trimming were determined from the DNA. The table records about 500,000 clones, about 85% of them present only once. Recruitment covered over 20 US areas and drew participants whose ages spanned about 18 to 90 years. The sequencing input was PBMCs or T cells enriched from blood (not recorded which). The source of this sequence is a woman aged 18 to 35 who had recovered from COVID-19.

CDR3 nucleotides: TGCGCCAGCAGCCCCCCGGACAGGTTGAGGGCTGAAGCTTTCTTT. The encoded protein is CASSPPDRLRAEAFF. V is TRBV4-1 and J is TRBJ1-1; 7 positions match TRBD1. This CDR3 is 15 amino acids long. Germline lookup yields CDR1 MGHRA and CDR2 YSYEKL. Trimming at V came to 4 bases and at J to 6 bases, leaving 11 bases not matched to a gene.